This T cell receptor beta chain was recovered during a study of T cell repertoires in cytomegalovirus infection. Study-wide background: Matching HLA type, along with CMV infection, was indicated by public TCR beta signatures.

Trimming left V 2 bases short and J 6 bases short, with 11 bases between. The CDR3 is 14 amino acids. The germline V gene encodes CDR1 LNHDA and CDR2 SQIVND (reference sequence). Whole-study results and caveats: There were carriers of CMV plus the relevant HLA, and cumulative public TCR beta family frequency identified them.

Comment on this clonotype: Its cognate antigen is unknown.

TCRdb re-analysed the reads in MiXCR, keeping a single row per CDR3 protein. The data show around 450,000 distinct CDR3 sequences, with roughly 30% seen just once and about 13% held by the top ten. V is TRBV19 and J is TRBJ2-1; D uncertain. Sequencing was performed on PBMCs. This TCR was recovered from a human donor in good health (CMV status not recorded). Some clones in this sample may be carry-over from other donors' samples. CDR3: CASSIPSLLNEQFF. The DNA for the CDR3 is TGTGCCAGTAGTATACCCAGCCTCCTCAATGAGCAGTTCTTC.